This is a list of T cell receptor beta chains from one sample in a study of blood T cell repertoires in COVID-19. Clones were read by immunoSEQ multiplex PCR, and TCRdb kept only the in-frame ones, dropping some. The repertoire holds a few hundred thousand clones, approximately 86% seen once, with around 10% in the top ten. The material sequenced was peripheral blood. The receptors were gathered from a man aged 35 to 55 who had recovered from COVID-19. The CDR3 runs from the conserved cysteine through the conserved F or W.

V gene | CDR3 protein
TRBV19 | CASSIGRGDTIYF
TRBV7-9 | CASSLRGGSLGEQYF
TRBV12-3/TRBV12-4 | CASSLRGYNEQFF
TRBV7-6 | CASRDTGNVADTQYF
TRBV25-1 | CASSVGQGLAGYTF
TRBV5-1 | CASSRTGMEYNEQFF
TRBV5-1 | CASGDLRGAGELFF
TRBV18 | CASSPGQGAGNTEAFF
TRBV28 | CASRIISRGRGDTEAFF
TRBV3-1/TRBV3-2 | CASPKRGNTIYF
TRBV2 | CASSSGQGYGYTF
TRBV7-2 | CASSFGRVSNYGYTF
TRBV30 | CAWSVADEQFF
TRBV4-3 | CASSQPGQTNEKLFF
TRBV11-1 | CASYRGDFYEQYF
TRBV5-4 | CASSPELGRAIYEQYF
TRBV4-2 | CASSQEGLGITGELFF
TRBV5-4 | CASSLGLVAGELFF
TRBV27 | CASSRTSGGQADTQYF
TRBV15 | CATSGEEGPTGPVGNQPQHF
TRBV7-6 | CASSLGRSYEQYF